Presented here are 23 T cell receptor beta chains from one specimen sequenced in a study of blood T cells in healthy people across ages (dated by TCRdb to about 2015). Libraries were built with 5' RACE. TCRdb names Illumina HiSeq 2500 as the instrument used. A second roughly 6 to 12 cycle PCR used a sample-barcoded 5' primer and a J-beta primer mix. In TCRdb, the public reads were trimmed at Q25 with fastp and aligned with MiXCR, with productive beta chains retained. Identical CDR3 protein sequences are pooled into one entry, listed with their most common genes and DNA. Present in this sample are about 290,000 distinct CDR3 sequences, roughly 27% of which were seen just once. Of the sample, 29% falls within the top ten clones. The specimen was blood. The source is a woman between 65 and 79 years old in good health.

For the CDR3, the DNA is TGCGCCAGCAGCTTCGAAGGGGGCAGGACTGAAGCTTTCTTT. Translated, it gives CASSFEGGRTEAFF. J is TRBJ1-1 and V is TRBV5-1, with 7 bases aligning to TRBD1. This CDR3 comprises 14 residues. CDR1 SGHRS and CDR2 YFSETQ come from the germline V gene. The V gene end was trimmed by 2 bases and the J gene end by 5 bases; junction bases not matched to a gene: 6.

The chain has TRBV5-1 and TRBJ2-7; 8 bases agree with TRBD2. The CDR3 covers 15 residues. Germline assignment: CDR1 SGHRS and CDR2 YFSETQ. Trimming removed 3 bases from V and 1 base from J; junction bases left unmatched: 6. CDR3 nucleotide sequence: TGCGCCAGCAGCTCGCCTAGCGGGCGGTCCTACGAGCAGTACTTC. Amino acids: CASSSPSGRSYEQYF.

The V gene is TRBV5-1, the J gene TRBJ2-5, with TRBD2 matching over 7 bases. The germline V gene encodes CDR1 SGHRS and CDR2 YFSETQ. With V trimmed by 4 bases and J by 5 bases, 11 bases remained unmatched. This CDR3 is built from 15 residues. CDR3 bases: TGCGCCAGCAGCATACGCGGGAGCCTGGCGGAGACCCAGTACTTC. It specifies CASSIRGSLAETQYF.

This clonotype was counted a few times. The V gene is TRBV7-2, the J gene TRBJ2-3; 7 positions agree with TRBD2. The CDR3 extends over 16 amino acids. V lost 2 bases to trimming and J lost 4 bases; unmatched junction nucleotides: 9. Looked up from germline, CDR1 is SGHTA and CDR2 is FQGNSA. The CDR3 DNA sequence: TGTGCCAGCAGCTTACATCCAAGCGGGACGGCAGATACGCAGTATTTT. It is translated as CASSLHPSGTADTQYF. Variable domain in full (rest from reference TRBV7-2 and TRBJ2-3): GAGVSQSPSNKVTEKGKDVELRCDPISGHTALYWYRQSLGQGLEFLIYFQGNSAPDKSGLPSDRFSAERTGGSVSTLTIQRTQQEDSAVYLCASSLHPSGTADTQYFGPGTRLTVL.

The CDR3 reads CASSLSGRPSSGNTIYF. CDR3 nucleotides: TGTGCCAGCAGTTTATCAGGACGGCCTTCCTCTGGAAACACCATATATTTT. J is TRBJ1-3 and V is TRBV27, with unresolved D. Germline CDR1 is MNHEY and CDR2 is SMNVEV (reference sequence). V lost 0 bases to trimming and J lost 0 bases, with 12 bases between them. CDR3 length: 17 residues.

This clonotype has a count of ten or more. CDR3 loop: CASSQAAGGYSPLHF. In DNA form, the CDR3 reads TGTGCCAGCAGCCAGGCAGCGGGAGGATATTCACCCCTCCACTTT. This chain joins TRBV25-1 and TRBJ1-6, with D hard to call. CDR3 length equals 15 residues. CDR1 MGHDK and CDR2 SYGVNS come from the germline V gene. Trimming pared 6 bases from V and 8 bases from J, leaving 17 bases between.

A few counts support this clonotype. The chain uses TRBV5-6 and TRBJ2-4; a possible D gene is TRBD2 (7 bases). V was trimmed by 0 bases and J by 1 base, leaving 14 bases between them. The CDR3 is 17 amino acids. Germline V CDR1 and CDR2: SGHDT, YYEEEE. CDR3 DNA sequence: TGTGCCAGCAGCTTGGGAGTCGCGGGGGCCGCCAAAAACATTCAGTACTTC. This codes for CASSLGVAGAAKNIQYF.

CDR3: CASSYSGTKETQYF. The CDR3 region has the DNA TGCGCCAGCAGCTACTCCGGGACTAAAGAGACCCAGTACTTC. V is TRBV5-1 and J is TRBJ2-5; TRBD2 aligns across 7 bases. CDR1 SGHRS and CDR2 YFSETQ come from the germline V gene. The CDR3 extends over 14 amino acids. J lost 3 bases, V lost 3 bases, and 5 bases had no gene match.

This clonotype was counted between two and nine times. The V call is TRBV7-2, the J call TRBJ1-5; D is unresolved. The CDR3 loop spans 12 amino acids. CDR1 and CDR2 from the germline V gene are SGHTA and FQGNSA. V was cut by 2 bases and J by 1 base, with 0 bases left in between. The CDR3 DNA follows: TGTGCCAGCAGCTTAAGCAATCAGCCCCAGCATTTT. Translating gives CASSLSNQPQHF.

V and J are TRBV28 and TRBJ2-3; D unresolved. CDR1 MDHEN and CDR2 SYDVKM come from the germline V gene. With 3 bases removed from V and 2 bases from J, the gap between germline ends came to 6 bases. CDR3 length equals 13 residues. The CDR3 DNA reads TGTGCCAGCAGTTTTCAGATCACAGATACGCAGTATTTT. This gives the protein CASSFQITDTQYF.

This clonotype was seen a few times. The chain carries TRBV20-1 and TRBJ2-7; D is undetermined. This CDR3 region has 13 residues. V lost 3 bases to trimming and J lost 3 bases, with 12 bases between them. Germline V lookup: CDR1 DFQATT, CDR2 SNEGSKA (reference sequence). This CDR3 is CSARDGTLYEQYF. CDR3 sequence (DNA): TGCAGTGCTAGGGACGGAACCCTCTACGAGCAGTACTTC.

Concerning this clonotype: Its ends do not fully match the called genes, so a read error is possible. The CDR3, as DNA: TGTGCCACCGGTCCGGGACGGTTTAATGAAGAACTGTTTTTT. Protein sequence: CATGPGRFNEELFF. V gene TRBV27 combines with J gene TRBJ1-4; TRBD1 might be the D (5 bases). This CDR3 region has 14 residues. The germline CDR1 and CDR2 sequences are MNHEY and SMNVEV (reference sequence).

The rearrangement links TRBV24-1 to TRBJ1-2; D might be TRBD1 (5 bases). Germline loops: CDR1 KGHDR, CDR2 SFDVKD. Between the trimmed V and J ends, which lost 2 bases and 4 bases, there was a span of 10 bases. The CDR3 loop spans 14 amino acids. The CDR3 sequence is CATSDSRDLYGYTF. In nucleotides, the CDR3 is TGTGCCACCAGTGATTCCAGGGACCTCTATGGCTACACCTTC.

The rearrangement uses TRBV7-9 and TRBJ1-6; D gene ambiguous. This CDR3 spans 12 amino acids. Germline V gene lookup returns CDR1 SEHNR and CDR2 FQNEAQ (reference sequence). V was trimmed by 5 bases and J by 8 bases, leaving 7 bases between them. The CDR3 loop is CASSARDSPLHF. CDR3 DNA: TGTGCCAGCAGCGCCAGAGATTCACCCCTCCACTTT.

V usage is TRBV28 and J usage is TRBJ2-5; 7 bases are a match to TRBD2. Germline V gene sequence: CDR1 MDHEN, CDR2 SYDVKM. This CDR3 is 15 amino acids long. J was trimmed by 11 bases and V by 0 bases; bases with no gene match: 12. The CDR3 nucleotides are TGTGCCAGCAGTTTATGGCAGGGCCCAGGGAGGGAGCAGTACTTC. Encoded protein: CASSLWQGPGREQYF.

The chain employs TRBV20-1 and TRBJ2-2, with D maybe TRBD2 (6 bases). Germline CDR1 and CDR2: DFQATT and SNEGSKA (reference sequence). Trimming took off 3 bases at V and 3 bases at J, with 14 bases between the two ends. The CDR3 is 15 residues long. CDR3 protein: CSASAAEGHTGELFF. The CDR3 DNA reads TGCAGTGCTAGCGCTGCGGAGGGTCACACCGGGGAGCTGTTTTTT.

V and J are TRBV20-1 and TRBJ2-3; TRBD1 matches at 10 bases. Germline V gene sequence: CDR1 DFQATT, CDR2 SNEGSKA (reference sequence). The CDR3 consists of 16 residues. The V segment lost 6 bases and the J segment 1 base; nucleotides outside the gene matches: 10. The CDR3 here is CSAEGQGTYRTDTQYF. The CDR3 region has the DNA TGCAGTGCCGAGGGACAGGGGACCTATCGCACAGATACGCAGTATTTT.

This clonotype was picked up a small number of times. One end of the junction fails to match germline, which may point to a read error. The V gene is TRBV9, the J gene TRBJ2-1, with 9 bases lining up with TRBD2. This CDR3 has 12 residues. Germline V lookup: CDR1 SGDLS, CDR2 YYNGEE. The CDR3 spells CASSTGLAGFIF. In DNA, the CDR3 is TGTGCCAGCAGTACGGGTCTAGCGGGATTTATCTTC.

The chain combines TRBV27 with TRBJ1-1; D might be TRBD1 (5 bases). CDR1 is MNHEY and CDR2 is SMNVEV in the germline V gene (reference sequence). Trimming removed 1 base at V and 12 bases at J, with 18 bases between. The CDR3 has 14 amino acids. CDR3 sequence reads: CASSLWGQGGLTFF. DNA for the CDR3: TGTGCCAGCAGTTTATGGGGTCAGGGAGGGCTGACTTTCTTT.

The V call is TRBV7-2, the J call TRBJ2-4, with D possibly being TRBD2 (7 bases). The CDR3 covers 17 residues. CDR1 SGHTA and CDR2 FQGNSA come from the germline V gene. Trimming cost V 2 bases and J 2 bases, with 16 bases left between them. The CDR3 DNA is TGTGCCAGCAGCTTACCCACAGGGAGGGGGACCAAAAACATTCAGTACTTC. It specifies CASSLPTGRGTKNIQYF.

This clonotype was detected only a few times. The chain has TRBV7-9 and TRBJ2-5; 9 bases are a match to TRBD1. Germline V gives CDR1 SEHNR, CDR2 FQNEAQ (reference sequence). Trimming removed 4 bases from V and 3 bases from J; junction bases left unmatched: 3. The CDR3 extends over 14 amino acids. CDR3 sequence reads: CASSSTGGEETQYF. The CDR3 DNA reads as TGTGCCAGCAGCTCGACAGGGGGTGAAGAGACCCAGTACTTC. The entire variable domain, with the rest obtained from reference TRBV7-9 and TRBJ2-5, is as follows: DTGVSQNPRHKITKRGQNVTFRCDPISEHNRLYWYRQTLGQGPEFLTYFQNEAQLEKSRLLSDRFSAERPKGSFSTLEIQRTEQGDSAMYLCASSSTGGEETQYFGPGTRLLVL.

This clonotype was observed a handful of times. The chain links TRBV5-6 to TRBJ2-5, with D unresolved. The DNA matches TRBJ2-1 better at its end, which makes the J call doubtful. This CDR3 region has 11 residues. The germline V gene has CDR1 SGHDT and CDR2 YYEEEE. DNA of the CDR3: TGTGCCAGCAGCTTGATGAATGAGCAGTTCTTC. Translating it yields CASSLMNEQFF.

This rearrangement joins TRBV20-1 to TRBJ1-5, with D unresolved. V was shortened by 4 bases and J by 9 bases, with 28 bases between the two germline ends. Germline V gives CDR1 DFQATT, CDR2 SNEGSKA (reference sequence). This CDR3 has 17 residues. The CDR3 reads CSATGVKGPPRGGPQHF. CDR3 sequence (DNA): TGCAGTGCTACTGGCGTAAAGGGCCCTCCGCGTGGCGGGCCCCAGCATTTT.